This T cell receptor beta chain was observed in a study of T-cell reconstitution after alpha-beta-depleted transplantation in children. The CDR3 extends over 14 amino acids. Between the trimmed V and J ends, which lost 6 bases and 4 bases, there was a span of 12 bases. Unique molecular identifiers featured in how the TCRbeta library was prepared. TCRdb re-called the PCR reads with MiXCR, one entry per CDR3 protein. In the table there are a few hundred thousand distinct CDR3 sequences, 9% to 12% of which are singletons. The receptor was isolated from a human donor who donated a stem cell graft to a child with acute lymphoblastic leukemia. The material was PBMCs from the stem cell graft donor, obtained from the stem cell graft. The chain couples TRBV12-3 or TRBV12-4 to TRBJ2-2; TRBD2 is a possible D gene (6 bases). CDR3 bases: TGTGCCAGCAGCTTGCACGGGGGCACCGGGGAGCTGTTTTTT. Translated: CASSLHGGTGELFF.